Listed below are T cell receptor beta chains from one sample, sequenced in a study of vaccination and CD4 T cells after COVID-19. One entry per CDR3 protein results from TCRdb running MiXCR on the PCR reads. In the table there are about 14,000 distinct CDR3 sequences, 34% of which are singletons. These receptors' targets are unknown. The source material was cultured CD4+ T cells from blood. All receptors derive from a human donor with COVID-19. The CDR3 runs from the conserved cysteine through the conserved F or W. Some rows mark clone size as missing; the rest say once, few, many or name a class of expanded clone.

J,size,V,CDR3
TRBJ1-3,-,TRBV6-1,CASRQGQWGNTIYF
TRBJ2-7,once,TRBV7-9,CASSAQTGEDTHEQYF
TRBJ1-3,-,TRBV7-2,CASSLASGLARNTIYF
TRBJ1-1,-,TRBV10-3,CAISEPGTEAFF
TRBJ1-5,-,TRBV6-2/TRBV6-3,CASKDREDQPQHF
TRBJ1-4,-,TRBV7-2,CASSLAGGDNEKLFF
TRBJ1-1,-,TRBV27,CASRLQTGWRTEAFF
TRBJ1-2,few,TRBV20-1,CSAPDREGLYGYTF
TRBJ1-5,few,TRBV18,CASSPGTGGYQPQHF
TRBJ2-1,few,TRBV20-1,CSAREAPNEQFF
TRBJ1-1,-,TRBV6-5,CASSYSRTGNTEAFF
TRBJ1-1,-,TRBV12-3/TRBV12-4,CASSSSPFGTANTEAFF
TRBJ2-3,few,TRBV6-4,CASSESGARGTDTQYF
TRBJ1-2,few,TRBV6-1,CASSPSAPGYTF